One T cell receptor (beta chain) is described in this entry. This sample is part of a study of blood T cell repertoires in COVID-19. The wider study: From the United States, Italy and Spain came samples of acute and convalescent COVID-19.

The data were produced by immunoSEQ multiplex PCR, yet TCRdb's version contains in-frame clones alone and is incomplete. Of under 400,000 clones in the sample, approximately 90% are singletons; the top ten hold approximately 1.6%. This clonotype originated in a woman in her 30s with COVID-19, enrolled during active disease. Sequencing used peripheral blood.

In DNA form, the CDR3 reads TGTGCCAGCAGCTTGGGGGCCAGGGAGCAGTTCTTC. Amino acids: CASSLGAREQFF. V gene TRBV5-6 combines with J gene TRBJ2-1; D unclear. The CDR3 runs 12 residues. Germline V gene lookup returns CDR1 SGHDT and CDR2 YYEEEE. Deletions cut 0 bases from V and 10 bases from J, with 8 bases between.